This T cell receptor (beta chain) was profiled in a study of T cell changes during pregnancy in multiple sclerosis. TCRdb's copy holds only in-frame clones and misses some; the assay was immunoSEQ multiplex PCR. The sample lists around 26,000 clones, about 88% occurring once. Sequenced here: CD8+ T cells from peripheral blood mononuclear cells, sampled in the second trimester of pregnancy. This clonotype was obtained from a female donor with multiple sclerosis, enrolled in a pregnancy study.

The CDR3 reads CASRMGPGGEQYF. CDR3 in DNA: TGTGCCAGCAGAATGGGGCCGGGGGGAGAGCAGTACTTC. The chain has TRBV4-2 and TRBJ2-7, with 7 bases matching TRBD2. Trimming cost V 6 bases and J 7 bases; bases outside gene matches: 9. CDR1 is LGHNA, CDR2 YNFKEQ, per germline. The CDR3 totals 13 residues.